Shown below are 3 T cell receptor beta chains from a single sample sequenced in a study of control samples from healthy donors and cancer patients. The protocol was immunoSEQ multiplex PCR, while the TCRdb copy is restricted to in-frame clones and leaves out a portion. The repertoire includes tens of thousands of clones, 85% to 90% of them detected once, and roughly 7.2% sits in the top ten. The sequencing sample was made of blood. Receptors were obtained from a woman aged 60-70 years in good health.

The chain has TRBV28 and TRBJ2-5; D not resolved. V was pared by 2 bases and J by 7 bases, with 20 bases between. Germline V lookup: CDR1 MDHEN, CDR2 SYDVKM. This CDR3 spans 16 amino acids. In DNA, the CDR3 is TGTGCCAGCAGTTTAGTAGTCGGCGGTTGGGGTGCGACCCAGTACTTC. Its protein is CASSLVVGGWGATQYF.

The CDR3 DNA reads as TGTGCCAGCAGCTTGGTTGGGGGCTATGGCTACACCTTC. It yields the protein CASSLVGGYGYTF. This chain joins TRBV5-5 and TRBJ1-2; a possible D gene is TRBD1 (5 bases). Trimming pared 0 bases from V and 4 bases from J, leaving 7 bases between. Germline CDR1 is SGHKS and CDR2 is YYEKEE (reference sequence). This CDR3 spans 13 amino acids.

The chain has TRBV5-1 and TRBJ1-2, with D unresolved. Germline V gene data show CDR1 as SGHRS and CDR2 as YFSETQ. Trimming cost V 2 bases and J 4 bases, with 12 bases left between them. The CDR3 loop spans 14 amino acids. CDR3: CASSLDYESYGYTF. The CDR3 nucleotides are TGCGCCAGCAGCTTAGACTATGAGAGCTATGGCTACACCTTC.